Listed below are T cell receptor beta chains from one sample, sequenced in a study of breast tumors, draining lymph nodes, adjacent tissues. TCRdb used MiXCR to reprocess the multiplex PCR reads, holding one entry per CDR3 protein. The data hold under 300,000 distinct CDR3 sequences, with 30% to 35% observed a single time. Sequencing was done on a sample of axillary lymph node tissue. These receptors all come from a female donor with breast cancer. Some clones in this sample may be carry-over from other donors' samples. The CDR3 runs from the conserved cysteine through the conserved F or W.

CDR3,J,V
CATSDASSGGPSLSTDTQYF,TRBJ2-3,TRBV24-1
CSATSARSPNYEQFF,TRBJ2-1,TRBV20-1
CASSINVGGLNQPQHF,TRBJ1-5,TRBV19
CASSRGEGF,TRBJ1-6,TRBV7-2
CASSIRNNEKLFF,TRBJ1-4,TRBV19
CAISEGAGREKLFF,TRBJ1-4,TRBV10-3
CSSGAKETQYF,TRBJ2-5,TRBV20-1
CASSQGTRAYNEQFF,TRBJ2-1,TRBV4-3
CASSESGGANEKLFF,TRBJ1-4,TRBV25-1
CATSDQGQDSPLHF,TRBJ1-6,TRBV24-1
CASSLLVPEQYF,TRBJ2-7,TRBV7-8
CASSLGTSPQVDEQFF,TRBJ2-1,TRBV7-7
CSVAGQISYNEQFF,TRBJ2-1,TRBV29-1
CASSPVADRINEKLFF,TRBJ1-4,TRBV7-9
CAISAGRDQPQYF,TRBJ2-5,TRBV10-3
CASTASTGGTGEYF,TRBJ2-3,TRBV2
CASSQDLRGGTYEQYF,TRBJ2-7,TRBV4-3